These 31 T cell receptor beta chains share one sample of origin, sequenced in a study of post-analysis software for immune sequencing data. Study-wide findings and caveats: The five TRBV segments detected at higher frequency in patients than in controls included TRBV5-6, TRBV5-1 and TRBV20-1.

No antigens are known for them. Sequencing libraries made from TCR beta cDNA carried unique molecular identifiers. TCRdb ran MiXCR on the PCR reads and lists one entry per CDR3 protein. Among 700,000 to 800,000 distinct CDR3 sequences listed, 25% to 30% were seen once. Sequences were obtained from blood. The source is a girl between 10 and 17 years old with multiple sclerosis.

This clonotype has more than one count but fewer than ten. The J gene is TRBJ1-2, the V gene TRBV5-1; 12 bases line up with TRBD1. J lost 11 bases, V lost 6 bases, and 8 bases had no gene match. This CDR3 is built from 13 residues. Germline-derived CDR1 and CDR2 are SGHRS and YFSETQ. CDR3 sequence reads: CASTPGQGAGYTF. The DNA of the CDR3 is TGCGCCAGCACCCCGGGACAGGGGGCTGGGTACACCTTC.

The rearrangement uses TRBV7-2 and TRBJ2-3; D is uncertain. Trimming shortened V by 1 base and J by 1 base, and 18 bases separated the two germline ends. The CDR3 spans 18 residues. Germline assignment: CDR1 SGHTA and CDR2 FQGNSA. The CDR3 protein is CASSLDTAGLTGTDTQYF. In nucleotides, the CDR3 is TGTGCCAGCAGCTTAGATACAGCCGGGCTAACAGGCACAGATACGCAGTATTTT. The entire variable domain, with the rest obtained from reference TRBV7-2 and TRBJ2-3, is as follows: GAGVSQSPSNKVTEKGKDVELRCDPISGHTALYWYRQSLGQGLEFLIYFQGNSAPDKSGLPSDRFSAERTGGSVSTLTIQRTQQEDSAVYLCASSLDTAGLTGTDTQYFGPGTRLTVL.

The rearrangement joins TRBV6-6 to TRBJ2-5; D possibly uses TRBD1 or TRBD2 (6 bases each). The J call is in doubt because the DNA end fits TRBJ2-1 better. The CDR3 sequence is 15 residues long. Looked up from germline, CDR1 is MNHNY and CDR2 is SVGAGI (reference sequence). The CDR3 protein is CASSYVWAGQETQFF. The CDR3 DNA reads as TGTGCCAGCAGTTACGTTTGGGCGGGACAAGAGACCCAGTTCTTC.

The chain combines TRBV5-4 with TRBJ2-1; D tentatively fits TRBD1 or TRBD2 (5 bases each). Germline V lookup: CDR1 SGHNT, CDR2 YYREEE (reference sequence). V lost 4 bases and J 8 bases, leaving 10 bases between the germline ends. CDR3 length: 12 residues. CDR3 sequence (DNA): TGTGCCAGCAGCGAGGGGAAGGATGAGCAGTTCTTC. Protein product: CASSEGKDEQFF.

This clonotype occurred a few times. J is TRBJ2-5 and V is TRBV10-1; D call uncertain. V shed 4 bases and J shed 1 base, with 10 bases lying between them. The CDR3 runs 14 residues. The germline V gene encodes CDR1 WNHNN and CDR2 SYGVQD (reference sequence). This CDR3 is CASSVEGLQETQYF. The CDR3, as DNA: TGCGCCAGCAGTGTGGAAGGGCTCCAAGAGACCCAGTACTTC.

This clonotype was seen a few times. The V gene is TRBV7-2, the J gene TRBJ2-1; 16 nucleotides match TRBD2. This CDR3 is 18 amino acids long. The V segment lost 2 bases and the J segment 6 bases; nucleotides outside the gene matches: 7. Looked up from germline, CDR1 is SGHTA and CDR2 is FQGNSA. The DNA for the CDR3 is TGTGCCAGCAGCTTAACCGGGACTAGCGGGAGGGCCGCCAATGAGCAGTTCTTC. Its translation is CASSLTGTSGRAANEQFF.

Points on this clonotype: A clone one base away is much larger, so this may be a read error. The V gene is TRBV7-2, the J gene TRBJ2-3; D gene unclear. Germline-derived CDR1 and CDR2 are SGHTA and FQGNSA. This CDR3 has 15 amino acids. V was shortened by 1 base and J by 4 bases, with 12 bases between the two germline ends. The CDR3 coding sequence is TGTGCCAGCAGCTTAGAACCCTACAGCGCAGATACGCAGTATTTT. Its translation is CASSLEPYSADTQYF.

The table lists this clonotype with many counts. The chain recombines TRBV7-8 with TRBJ2-5; D unresolved. Germline V CDR1 and CDR2: SGHVS, FQNEAQ. CDR3 size: 14 residues. The ends were cut back, 1 base at V and 3 bases at J, with 9 bases in the middle. CDR3 in amino acids: CASSLVVREETQYF. CDR3 nucleotide sequence: TGTGCCAGCAGCTTAGTCGTCAGAGAAGAGACCCAGTACTTC.

This chain connects TRBV10-3 to TRBJ2-1, with D uncertain. The CDR3 spans 14 residues. Germline loops: CDR1 ENHRY, CDR2 SYGVKD. V lost 2 bases and J lost 5, with 10 bases in between. As DNA, the CDR3 is TGTGCCATCAGTGAGGGGCATGTCAACAATGAGCAGTTCTTC. Translating gives CAISEGHVNNEQFF.

The J gene is TRBJ2-5, the V gene TRBV11-2; D remains unclear. The germline V gene has CDR1 SGHAT and CDR2 FQNNGV. V was clipped by 2 bases and J by 6 bases, with 7 bases between them. The CDR3 totals 12 residues. CDR3 protein: CASSLSQQTQYF. For the CDR3, the DNA is TGTGCCAGCAGCTTATCACAGCAGACCCAGTACTTC.

In its sample, this clonotype was seen a few times. The chain uses TRBV6-1 and TRBJ1-1; possibly TRBD1 for D (5 bases). V lost 5 bases and J lost 5, with 12 bases in between. This CDR3 has 13 residues. Germline V gives CDR1 MNHNS, CDR2 SASEGT. CDR3 DNA sequence: TGTGCCAGCAGTCGCAGGGCGGGTACTGAAGCTTTCTTT. It yields the protein CASSRRAGTEAFF.

The chain combines TRBV7-2 with TRBJ2-1; D might be TRBD2 (5 bases). Trimming stripped 1 base from V and 8 bases from J, with 9 bases between. The CDR3 is 13 residues long. CDR1 is SGHTA and CDR2 is FQGNSA in the germline V gene. Here the CDR3 reads CASSLGGFDEQFF. CDR3 sequence (DNA): TGTGCCAGCAGCTTAGGAGGGTTTGATGAGCAGTTCTTC.

V usage is TRBV12-3 or TRBV12-4 and J usage is TRBJ2-7; either TRBD1 or TRBD2 may fit D (5 bases each). CDR3 length: 13 residues. Trimming left V 2 bases short and J 12 bases short, with 17 bases between. CDR3 DNA sequence: TGTGCCAGCAGTTTACTAATGGGGCAGCGGTCGTACTTC. Translating it yields CASSLLMGQRSYF.

For the CDR3, the DNA is TGTGCCAGCAGCTTTGCCTCCTACTCGGAGACCCAGTACTTC. As protein: CASSFASYSETQYF. The V gene is TRBV21-1, the J gene TRBJ2-5; TRBD2 was called by the table and not checked on the DNA. TRBV21-1 is noted as a pseudogene. There are 14 residues in the CDR3.

This chain connects TRBV5-1 to TRBJ2-5; D is possibly TRBD2 (5 bases). V lost 2 bases and J lost 2, with 10 bases in between. CDR3 length equals 14 residues. The V gene's germline CDR1 is SGHRS and CDR2 YFSETQ. CDR3 coding DNA: TGCGCCAGCAGCTTAACGCCGGGACAAGAGACCCAGTACTTC. It specifies CASSLTPGQETQYF.

The rearrangement links TRBV12-3 or TRBV12-4 to TRBJ1-5; the match to TRBD1 covers 7 bases. J was trimmed by 9 bases and V by 6 bases; bases with no gene match: 8. This CDR3 is built from 13 residues. The CDR3 sequence: CASSPGHRGPQHF. CDR3 nucleotide sequence: TGTGCCAGCAGCCCTGGGCACAGGGGGCCCCAGCATTTT.

This clonotype was seen only a few times. This chain links TRBV20-1 with TRBJ2-5; 9 bases line up with TRBD2. This CDR3 comprises 15 residues. With 7 bases clipped from V and 1 base from J, the junction kept 10 bases outside the gene matches. From germline, CDR1 is DFQATT and CDR2 SNEGSKA (reference sequence). This CDR3 reads CSGASGGYPQETQYF. CDR3 DNA sequence: TGCAGTGGGGCGAGCGGGGGGTACCCCCAAGAGACCCAGTACTTC.

The rearrangement joins TRBV10-1 to TRBJ2-3; 7 bases agree with TRBD1. Germline V gene data show CDR1 as WNHNN and CDR2 as SYGVQD (reference sequence). This CDR3 region has 16 residues. The junction had 12 bases not matched to a gene; V was cut back by 3 bases and J by 6 bases. The CDR3 sequence: CASSEGGRVRRDTQYF. The CDR3 nucleotides read TGCGCCAGCAGTGAAGGGGGCAGGGTGAGAAGGGATACGCAGTATTTT.

V usage is TRBV2 and J usage is TRBJ1-2, with a weak D call TRBD1 (6 bases). Germline V gene lookup returns CDR1 SNHLY and CDR2 FYNNEI. Trimming removed 4 bases at V and 12 bases at J, with 21 bases between. The CDR3 totals 14 residues. The CDR3 loop is CASSGPLWTALHTF. The CDR3 nucleotides read TGTGCCAGCAGTGGACCATTATGGACAGCCCTTCACACCTTC.

The genes are TRBV28 and TRBJ2-1; D remains unclear. The CDR3 runs to 15 residues. The V end lost 7 bases, the J end lost 0 bases, and 13 bases lay between the germline ends. Germline CDR1 and CDR2: MDHEN and SYDVKM. CDR3 in DNA: TGTGCCAGCACCCAACGGACGAGCTCCTACAATGAGCAGTTCTTC. This gives the protein CASTQRTSSYNEQFF.

This clonotype showed up just a few times. The chain recombines TRBV10-3 with TRBJ2-1, with TRBD1 as a possible D gene (6 bases). Germline V gives CDR1 ENHRY, CDR2 SYGVKD. CDR3 size: 14 residues. V lost 0 bases and J 13 bases, leaving 16 bases between the germline ends. CDR3 residues: CAISESEEQGQQFF. The CDR3 DNA reads TGTGCCATCAGTGAGTCTGAGGAACAGGGTCAACAGTTCTTC.

This clonotype was seen more than once but under ten times. This chain uses TRBV7-9 with TRBJ2-3; 11 bases align to TRBD2. CDR3 length: 18 amino acids. Germline CDR1 SEHNR, CDR2 FQNEAQ (reference sequence). The trim removed 5 bases at V and 2 bases at J, leaving 12 bases unmatched. This chain's CDR3 is CASSPLPLAGGFTDTQYF. The DNA of the CDR3 is TGTGCCAGCAGCCCGTTACCTCTAGCGGGAGGATTCACAGATACGCAGTATTTT.

This clonotype showed up just a few times. The V and J genes are TRBV28 and TRBJ2-6, with 10 bases identical to TRBD1. The germline gives CDR1 MDHEN, CDR2 SYDVKM. With V trimmed by 8 bases and J by 2 bases, 6 bases remained unmatched. The CDR3 sequence is 16 residues long. The CDR3 here is CASGGQGVTGANVLTF. CDR3 in DNA: TGTGCCAGCGGAGGACAGGGGGTCACTGGGGCCAACGTCCTGACTTTC.

The CDR3 nucleotides are TGCGCCAGCAGCGGACAAGACACTGAAGCTTTCTTT. Translated: CASSGQDTEAFF. V is TRBV5-1 and J is TRBJ1-1, with a weak D call TRBD1 (5 bases). Germline CDR1 is SGHRS and CDR2 is YFSETQ. Trimming cost V 4 bases and J 3 bases, with 7 bases left between them. The CDR3 length is 12 residues.

The chain recombines TRBV2 with TRBJ1-2, with 8 bases lining up with TRBD1. The CDR3 is made up of 15 amino acids. Germline loops: CDR1 SNHLY, CDR2 FYNNEI. J gave up 4 bases and V 3 bases, and 7 bases lay outside the gene matches. This chain's CDR3 is CASSDSQGAVYGYTF. CDR3 bases: TGTGCCAGCAGTGATTCGCAGGGGGCGGTCTATGGCTACACCTTC.

The J gene is TRBJ2-3, the V gene TRBV10-3; D not resolved. This CDR3 contains 13 residues. Trimming removed 3 bases from V and 2 bases from J, with 6 bases in between. Germline CDR1 reads ENHRY; CDR2 reads SYGVKD. The CDR3 DNA reads as TGTGCCATCAGTGAATACCTCACAGATACGCAGTATTTT. Protein product: CAISEYLTDTQYF.

Comment on this clonotype: Compared with germline, one end of the junction differs, possibly owing to a read error. The V call is TRBV9, the J call TRBJ2-1, with 7 bases lining up with TRBD1. The CDR3 loop spans 19 amino acids. CDR1 SGDLS and CDR2 YYNGEE come from the germline V gene. The CDR3, as DNA: TGTGCCTGCAGCGTAGGCGGCCGTCCGGACCGACAACAGGGGAATGAGCAGTTCTTC. Amino acids: CACSVGGRPDRQQGNEQFF.

This clonotype was observed once. The V call is TRBV2, the J call TRBJ2-3; D is unclear. The ends were cut back, 6 bases at V and 7 bases at J, with 14 bases in the middle. The CDR3 extends over 13 amino acids. CDR1 is SNHLY, CDR2 FYNNEI, per germline. CDR3 sequence: CASRLQAGYTQYF. Here the CDR3 DNA reads TGTGCCAGCAGACTCCAAGCAGGATATACGCAGTATTTT.

The V gene is TRBV4-3, the J gene TRBJ2-1; D may be TRBD2 (6 bases). The V gene lost 0 bases and the J gene lost 0 bases, with 18 bases spanning the gap. The CDR3 is made up of 19 amino acids. Germline assignment: CDR1 LGHNA and CDR2 YSLEER. The CDR3 reads CASSQDHRKGLFSYNEQFF. The CDR3, as DNA: TGCGCCAGCAGCCAAGACCACCGAAAGGGACTTTTCTCCTACAATGAGCAGTTCTTC.

The genes are TRBV9 and TRBJ1-1, with D possibly TRBD1 on 5 matching bases. Germline V CDR1 and CDR2: SGDLS, YYNGEE. V lost 7 bases, J lost 5 bases, and 12 bases lay in between. The CDR3 spans 12 residues. Here the CDR3 reads CASGEGRTEAFF. DNA for the CDR3: TGTGCCAGCGGGGAGGGGCGGACTGAAGCTTTCTTT.

This clonotype was seen a few times. This chain connects TRBV2 to TRBJ2-1, with a possible D match to TRBD1 (6 bases). CDR3 length: 16 residues. CDR1 SNHLY and CDR2 FYNNEI come from the germline V gene. Deletions cut 9 bases from V and 3 bases from J, with 21 bases between. Here the CDR3 reads CARTGTPASVYNEQFF. The DNA for the CDR3 is TGTGCCAGAACCGGGACACCCGCGTCGGTCTACAATGAGCAGTTCTTC.